This TCR beta chain was profiled in a study of OX40 agonist ivuxolimab in advanced cancers. Study-wide results and caveats: At doses 0.1 to 3.0 mg/kg, CD4+ and CD8+ clones expanded.

This CDR3 comprises 13 residues. The V gene's germline CDR1 is WNHNN and CDR2 SYGVQD (reference sequence). V was trimmed by 6 bases and J by 11 bases, leaving 19 bases between them. Assay: immunoSEQ multiplex PCR; the TCRdb copy retains only in-frame clones and omits some. This table holds around 84,000 clones, more than 70% found once. As to this clone: Its antigen is still unknown.

This sample comprised CD4+ or CD8+ T cells sorted from blood, obtained in a trial of the OX40 agonist ivuxolimab. The receptor was derived from an adult with an advanced solid tumor such as melanoma, head and neck, liver or kidney cancer. This rearrangement joins TRBV10-1 to TRBJ1-1, with D uncertain. The chain's CDR3 is CASSDPGSRRAFF. The CDR3 DNA reads TGCGCCAGCAGCGATCCGGGGAGCAGGAGGGCTTTCTTT.